Listed below are T cell receptor beta chains from one sample, sequenced in a study of cytomegalovirus exposure and HLA in healthy donors. This table comes from immunoSEQ multiplex PCR, and its TCRdb copy is limited to in-frame clones, with some not included. The data hold some 250,000 clones, with roughly 82% observed a single time. Sequenced: PBMCs. The origin of the receptors is a woman aged 40 to 49 in good health and CMV-seropositive. CDR3s include the opening cysteine and the closing phenylalanine or tryptophan. D genes are given only for firm matches. Clone size is shown for a subset of rows, as once, few, many or a class of expanded clone.

J gene	V gene	D gene	clone size	CDR3 DNA	CDR3 protein
TRBJ2-1	TRBV7-2	TRBD2	-	TGTGCCAGCAGCCGACCCCAGAGCGGGAGGGCGGCGAATGAGCAGTTCTTC	CASSRPQSGRAANEQFF
TRBJ2-3	TRBV27	TRBD2	few	TGTGCCAGCAGTCCCTCCAGCGGGGGGCGTGAGACGCAGTATTTT	CASSPSSGGRETQYF
TRBJ2-5	TRBV7-3	-	-	TGTGCCAGCAGCTTAAAGGAGGAGCGCCACTTC	CASSLKEERHF
TRBJ1-6	TRBV6-4	-	once	TGTGCCAGCAGTGACGAGGGCCACGCCCGGGCTGCCCTCCACTTT	CASSDEGHARAALHF
TRBJ1-3	TRBV2	-	-	TGTGCCAGCAGAGAGGCGGGTTTTAACACCATATATTTT	CASREAGFNTIYF
TRBJ1-2	TRBV7-9	TRBD1	-	TGTGCCAGCAGCCCCAATTTAGGACAGGGGGAGTCCTATGGCTACACCTTC	CASSPNLGQGESYGYTF
TRBJ1-1	TRBV10-3	-	-	TGTGCCATCAGTGAGCCGGGAGGGGTGGACACTGAAGCTTTCTTT	CAISEPGGVDTEAFF
TRBJ1-1	TRBV7-9	-	-	TGTGCCAGCAGCTTACGTAGGAACACTGAAGCTTTCTTT	CASSLRRNTEAFF
TRBJ2-2	TRBV13	TRBD2	-	TGTGCCAGCAGCTCCGGACTAGCGGGGCTCACCGGGGAGCTGTTTTTT	CASSSGLAGLTGELFF
TRBJ2-7	TRBV19	TRBD1	-	TGTGCCAGTACCTATAAGGGGACAGGGGGGTACGAGCAGTACTTC	CASTYKGTGGYEQYF
TRBJ2-7	TRBV7-2	TRBD1	few	TGTGCCAGCAGCACTGGACAGGGTCAGTACGAGCAGTACTTC	CASSTGQGQYEQYF
TRBJ1-1	TRBV29-1	-	-	TGCAGCGTTCGACGGACAGTCATGAACACTGAAGCTTTCTTT	CSVRRTVMNTEAFF
TRBJ1-4	TRBV18	TRBD1	once	TGTGCCAGCTCACCACGACAGGGCTCAACTAATGAAAAACTGTTTTTT	CASSPRQGSTNEKLFF
TRBJ2-3	TRBV7-2	TRBD2	-	TGTGCCAGCAGCTGGACTAGCGGGGGGGGAGATACGCAGTATTTT	CASSWTSGGGDTQYF
TRBJ2-1	TRBV5-1	TRBD1	once	TGCGCCAGCAGCTCCGGGACAGGGGGCTTCGATGAGCAGTTCTTC	CASSSGTGGFDEQFF
TRBJ2-7	TRBV6-1	-	-	TGTGCCAGCAGGCAGGGCTACGAGCAGTACTTC	CASRQGYEQYF
TRBJ2-7	TRBV7-2	TRBD2	-	TGTGCCAGCAGCATTAGCGGGGGTTCATACGAGCAGTACTTC	CASSISGGSYEQYF
TRBJ2-1	TRBV7-9	-	-	TGTGCCAGCAGCTTAGGGGCCAATGAGCAGTTCTTC	CASSLGANEQFF
TRBJ2-3	TRBV5-4	-	-	TGTGCCAGCAGCTTGGGCGTCATGGGGGGAAGCACAGATACGCAGTATTTT	CASSLGVMGGSTDTQYF
TRBJ2-5	TRBV5-6	TRBD2	-	TGTGCCAGCAGCCTGTTAGCGGGAGGGCCGAAAGAGACCCAGTACTTC	CASSLLAGGPKETQYF
TRBJ1-1	TRBV4-3	TRBD1	once	TGCGCCAGCAGCCAAGGGACAGGGTTGGACACTGAAGCTTTCTTT	CASSQGTGLDTEAFF
TRBJ1-5	TRBV10-3	-	-	TGTGCCATAAGCCGATATGCGGGTCAGCCCCAGCATTTT	CAISRYAGQPQHF
TRBJ1-1	TRBV5-1	-	-	TGCGCCAGCAGCTTAAGGGGTGATCTGACTGAAGCTTTCTTT	CASSLRGDLTEAFF
TRBJ1-2	TRBV30	-	few	TGTGCCTGGACCTCAGGGAACTATGGCTACACCTTC	CAWTSGNYGYTF
TRBJ1-2	TRBV11-1	-	-	TGTGCCAGCAGCTCCCCAGGGGTGAACTATGGCTACACCTTC	CASSSPGVNYGYTF
TRBJ2-1	TRBV7-6	TRBD2	-	TGTGCCAGCAGCCAAAGCGGGGGATTATACAATGAGCAGTTCTTC	CASSQSGGLYNEQFF
TRBJ2-5	TRBV6-5	-	once	TGTGCCAGCAGTTACCCAGAACAAGAGACCCAGTACTTC	CASSYPEQETQYF
TRBJ2-2	TRBV7-9	-	-	TGTGCCAGCAGATCGGACAGAGGCGGCACCGGGGAGCTGTTTTTT	CASRSDRGGTGELFF
TRBJ1-2	TRBV5-6	TRBD1	few	TGTGCCAGCAGCTGGAAGGACAGGGATTCCGGCTACACCTTC	CASSWKDRDSGYTF
TRBJ1-6	TRBV7-2	-	-	TGTGCCAGCAGCTTAATTAGTACACCCCTCCACTTT	CASSLISTPLHF
TRBJ2-3	TRBV29-1	TRBD1	-	TGCAGCGGAGACAGGGTGTATGGAGATACGCAGTATTTT	CSGDRVYGDTQYF
TRBJ2-2	TRBV18	TRBD2	once	TGTGCCAGCTCTCCGGGGAGGGACACCGGGGAGCTGTTTTTT	CASSPGRDTGELFF
TRBJ1-3	TRBV2	-	-	TGTGCCGGATCCCAGGAGAGGGCAACTGGAAACACCATATATTTT	CAGSQERATGNTIYF
TRBJ1-5	TRBV7-8	TRBD1	-	TGTGCCAGCAGCTCTGGACAGGTCGAAGGTCAGCCCCAGCATTTT	CASSSGQVEGQPQHF
TRBJ1-4	TRBV29-1	-	-	TGCAGCGTTGTGGGGGCTTCAACTAATGAAAAACTGTTTTTT	CSVVGASTNEKLFF
TRBJ2-1	TRBV11-3	-	-	TGTGCCAGCAGCTTAGAGTCTGGGAGGTACAATGAGCAGTTCTTC	CASSLESGRYNEQFF
TRBJ1-1	TRBV2	TRBD1	few	TGTGCCAGCAGTGAGGACAGGGAGGGCACTGAAGCTTTCTTT	CASSEDREGTEAFF
TRBJ1-6	TRBV5-1	-	-	TGCGCCAGCAAGCTTGACACTATACAGGCGGTGAATTCACCCCTCCACTTT	CASKLDTIQAVNSPLHF
TRBJ2-3	TRBV5-1	TRBD2	-	TGCGCCAGCAGCCCGGGACTAGCGGGGGATATAGATACGCAGTATTTT	CASSPGLAGDIDTQYF
TRBJ2-2	TRBV7-6	-	-	TGTGCCAGCAGCTTACAGGGGCCGCGGGAGCTGTTTTTT	CASSLQGPRELFF
TRBJ1-2	TRBV6-5	-	-	TGTGCCAGCAGTTACTCTCTGGACTCCCCCTATGGCTACACCTTC	CASSYSLDSPYGYTF
TRBJ1-3	TRBV6-5	-	-	TGTGCCAGCACCACCCCTAGAAGCTCTGGAAACACCATATATTTT	CASTTPRSSGNTIYF
TRBJ1-2	TRBV18	-	-	TGTGCCAGCTCACCTGAGGTGGCGGTGACTGAGGATGGCTACACCTTC	CASSPEVAVTEDGYTF
TRBJ2-7	TRBV5-6	-	-	TGTGCCAGCAGGCTTACAGGACAGTCCTACGAGCAGTACTTC	CASRLTGQSYEQYF
TRBJ1-4	TRBV30	-	-	TGTGCCTGGAGTGCCGGCGACAGGCCGGCGGGTAAACTGTTTTTT	CAWSAGDRPAGKLFF
TRBJ2-7	TRBV4-2	TRBD2	-	TGTGCCAGCAGCCAAGATACTAGCGGGAGGGTGGGCTACGAGCAGTACTTC	CASSQDTSGRVGYEQYF